The 30 T cell receptor beta chains given below trace back to one sample, sequenced in a study of blood T cell repertoires in COVID-19. The method was immunoSEQ multiplex PCR; TCRdb's version includes in-frame clones alone and lacks a portion of them. This sample yields 80,000 or so clones, of which roughly 84% are seen a single time; about 10% belongs to the top ten. The sample was peripheral blood. The receptors were gathered from a man aged 60-69 years with COVID-19, enrolled during active disease.

The chain combines TRBV5-1 with TRBJ1-1; possible D gene TRBD1, 6 bases. Trimming pared 4 bases from V and 1 base from J, leaving 14 bases between. Germline V lookup: CDR1 SGHRS, CDR2 YFSETQ. This CDR3 is 15 amino acids long. For the CDR3, the DNA is TGCGCCAGCAGCCCCGGGGGGGCGCAGAACACTGAAGCTTTCTTT. It is translated as CASSPGGAQNTEAFF.

The rearrangement links TRBV7-6 to TRBJ2-5; no clear D. The CDR3 spans 14 residues. V lost 5 bases to trimming and J lost 0 bases, with 10 bases between them. CDR1 is SGHVS, CDR2 FNYEAQ, per germline. In DNA, the CDR3 is TGTGCCAGCAGCCGCACAACGTACCAAGAGACCCAGTACTTC. Translation: CASSRTTYQETQYF. Supplemented by reference TRBV7-6 and TRBJ2-5, the full variable domain reads GAGVSQSPRYKVTKRGQDVALRCDPISGHVSLYWYRQALGQGPEFLTYFNYEAQQDKSGLPNDRFSAERPEGSISTLTIQRTEQRDSAMYRCASSRTTYQETQYFGPGTRLLVL.

The chain couples TRBV11-2 to TRBJ1-5; 7 nucleotides align to TRBD1. Trimming removed 0 bases from V and 3 bases from J; junction bases left unmatched: 5. The CDR3 totals 16 residues. From germline, CDR1 is SGHAT and CDR2 FQNNGV. CDR3 sequence reads: CASSLEAGGNNQPQHF. CDR3 DNA sequence: TGTGCCAGCAGCTTAGAGGCAGGGGGTAACAATCAGCCCCAGCATTTT.

V usage is TRBV19 and J usage is TRBJ1-1; D remains ambiguous. V lost 4 bases and J lost 4, with 13 bases in between. The germline gives CDR1 LNHDA, CDR2 SQIVND (reference sequence). The CDR3 spans 14 residues. The CDR3 DNA sequence: TGTGCCAGTAGTAAACCGGGTGGAGGCACTGAAGCTTTCTTT. This translates into CASSKPGGGTEAFF.

The J gene is TRBJ1-3, the V gene TRBV6-5, with D uncertain. Germline lookup yields CDR1 MNHEY and CDR2 SVGAGI. The CDR3 is 14 amino acids. The germline V and J ends were trimmed by 6 bases and 0 bases, with 9 bases remaining between them. Here the CDR3 DNA reads TGTGCCAGCAGGAGGAGTGGCTCTGGAAACACCATATATTTT. It yields the protein CASRRSGSGNTIYF.

This sequence joins TRBV19 and TRBJ1-5; 11 bases are a match to TRBD1. This CDR3 has 15 amino acids. From germline, CDR1 is LNHDA and CDR2 SQIVND (reference sequence). V dropped 7 bases and J dropped 3; count of bases not matched to a gene: 5. As DNA, the CDR3 is TGTGCCAGTACGGGGACAGGGGGTTCCAATCAGCCCCAGCATTTT. Protein: CASTGTGGSNQPQHF.

This clone has just one count. The genes are TRBV7-2 and TRBJ1-6; 8 bases are a match to TRBD1. The CDR3 runs to 16 residues. The V segment lost 4 bases and the J segment 1 base; nucleotides outside the gene matches: 3. Germline CDR1 SGHTA, CDR2 FQGNSA. Written as DNA, the CDR3 is TGTGCCAGCAGCTCGGACAGGGCTTCCTATAATTCACCCCTCCACTTT. Translation gives CASSSDRASYNSPLHF.

Relative to its sample, this clone is medium-sized (0.01 to 0.1%). The V and J genes are TRBV7-6 and TRBJ2-2, with a tentative D call TRBD2 (5 bases). Germline V gene data show CDR1 as SGHVS and CDR2 as FNYEAQ. The CDR3 covers 17 residues. The ends were cut back, 1 base at V and 0 bases at J, with 12 bases in the middle. The CDR3 sequence: CASSLDNGMANTGELFF. CDR3 coding DNA: TGTGCCAGCAGCTTAGATAACGGGATGGCGAACACCGGGGAGCTGTTTTTT. Drawing the rest from reference TRBV7-6 and TRBJ2-2, the complete variable domain is GAGVSQSPRYKVTKRGQDVALRCDPISGHVSLYWYRQALGQGPEFLTYFNYEAQQDKSGLPNDRFSAERPEGSISTLTIQRTEQRDSAMYRCASSLDNGMANTGELFFGEGSRLTVL.

For the CDR3, the DNA is TGTGCCACTAGGGACAGGCACACTGAAGCTTTCTTT. Protein sequence: CATRDRHTEAFF. This chain uses TRBV24-1 with TRBJ1-1, with 8 bases identical to TRBD1. After removal of 10 bases from V and 3 bases from J, the junction contained 3 bases not matched to a gene. Germline CDR1 KGHDR, CDR2 SFDVKD. The CDR3 length is 12 residues.

V usage is TRBV5-1 and J usage is TRBJ2-2, with 12 bases matching TRBD2. This CDR3 is built from 15 residues. Germline loops: CDR1 SGHRS, CDR2 YFSETQ. Trimming removed 5 bases from V and 6 bases from J; junction bases left unmatched: 5. CDR3 residues: CASRSSGGAPGELFF. The CDR3 DNA is TGCGCCAGCAGATCTAGCGGGGGGGCCCCCGGGGAGCTGTTTTTT.

This clone appeared a few times. This chain connects TRBV11-2 to TRBJ2-5; 7 positions agree with TRBD2. The CDR3 covers 15 residues. J lost 1 base, V lost 2 bases, and 4 bases had no gene match. CDR1 and CDR2 from the germline V gene are SGHAT and FQNNGV. The CDR3 coding sequence is TGTGCCAGCAGCTTAAGGGCTAGCGGCCAAGAGACCCAGTACTTC. Translation: CASSLRASGQETQYF.

This clone was observed once. The V call is TRBV11-3, the J call TRBJ2-3; D is possibly TRBD1 (5 bases). V lost 0 bases, J lost 4 bases, and 8 bases lay in between. The CDR3 is made up of 14 amino acids. Germline V gene lookup returns CDR1 SGHNT and CDR2 YENEEA. Here the CDR3 DNA reads TGTGCCAGCAGCTTAGATTTAGGGGCAGATACGCAGTATTTT. This sequence encodes CASSLDLGADTQYF.

The chain employs TRBV7-3 and TRBJ2-1; 12 bases agree with TRBD2. The CDR3 consists of 15 residues. Germline values: CDR1 SGHTA, CDR2 FQGTGA. After removal of 5 bases from V and 8 bases from J, the junction contained 7 bases not matched to a gene. CDR3 protein: CASSQTSGSTYEQFF. In DNA, the CDR3 is TGTGCCAGCAGCCAGACTAGCGGGAGTACCTATGAGCAGTTCTTC.

The chain couples TRBV6-2 or TRBV6-3 to TRBJ2-3, with 7 bases that match TRBD2. With V trimmed by 6 bases and J by 0 bases, 9 bases remained unmatched. The CDR3 runs to 16 residues. Per germline, CDR1 MNHEY and CDR2 SVGEGT. Here the CDR3 reads CASSHPRAGSTDTQYF. The CDR3 coding sequence is TGTGCCAGCAGCCACCCTCGAGCGGGGAGCACAGATACGCAGTATTTT.

Concerning this clone itself: Germline is not matched at one junction end, which may reflect a read error. The chain employs TRBV5-5 and TRBJ2-1, with unresolved D. The CDR3 is 15 residues long. The V gene's germline CDR1 is SGHKS and CDR2 YYEKEE (reference sequence). The CDR3 DNA is TGTGCCAGCAGTTTGGCCGAGACGACTTACAATGAGCAGTTCTTC. This translates into CASSLAETTYNEQFF.

The chain combines TRBV18 with TRBJ2-7; no clear D. V was clipped by 2 bases and J by 7 bases, with 9 bases between them. Germline V gene data show CDR1 as KGHSH and CDR2 as LQKENI. This CDR3 is built from 12 residues. The CDR3 here is CASSPGLWEQYF. The CDR3 DNA follows: TGTGCCAGCTCACCAGGCCTCTGGGAGCAGTACTTC.

The genes are TRBV5-6 and TRBJ2-5, with a possible D match to TRBD2 (5 bases). From germline, CDR1 is SGHDT and CDR2 YYEEEE. Between the trimmed V and J ends, which lost 3 bases and 5 bases, there was a span of 14 bases. The length of the CDR3 is 14 residues. The DNA for the CDR3 is TGTGCCAGCAGCTCCCCAGGAGGTCCGGAGACCCAGTACTTC. It yields the protein CASSSPGGPETQYF.

The chain couples TRBV5-1 to TRBJ1-3; 11 nucleotides agree with TRBD1. Per the germline V gene, CDR1 is SGHRS and CDR2 is YFSETQ. The junction had 5 bases not matched to a gene; V was cut back by 3 bases and J by 0 bases. This CDR3 region has 17 residues. CDR3 coding DNA: TGCGCCAGCAGCTGGGGGACAGGGGGGAGCTCTGGAAACACCATATATTTT. Translated: CASSWGTGGSSGNTIYF.

The chain has TRBV13 and TRBJ2-3; the D gene is possibly TRBD1 (5 bases). The CDR3 loop spans 13 amino acids. In germline, CDR1 is PRHDT, CDR2 FYEKMQ (reference sequence). V shed 6 bases and J shed 4 bases, with 11 bases lying between them. CDR3 bases: TGTGCCAGCAGTCCCAAGGGGCCAGATACGCAGTATTTT. Amino acid sequence: CASSPKGPDTQYF.

This chain connects TRBV7-9 to TRBJ1-4, with D possibly being TRBD1 (5 bases). CDR3 length: 12 residues. CDR1 and CDR2 (germline): SEHNR, FQNEAQ (reference sequence). V lost 3 bases to trimming and J lost 8 bases, with 7 bases between them. This chain's CDR3 is CASSLTAEKLFF. The DNA of the CDR3 is TGTGCCAGCAGCTTGACAGCCGAAAAACTGTTTTTT.

The chain combines TRBV7-3 with TRBJ2-3; 11 nucleotides line up with TRBD2. The V segment lost 5 bases and the J segment 2 bases; nucleotides outside the gene matches: 3. The germline V gene has CDR1 SGHTA and CDR2 FQGTGA. This CDR3 is built from 15 residues. This CDR3 reads CASSTGLAATDTQYF. The DNA for the CDR3 is TGTGCCAGCAGCACGGGACTAGCGGCCACAGATACGCAGTATTTT.

The rearrangement links TRBV2 to TRBJ1-6, with TRBD1 as a possible D gene (6 bases). This CDR3 is 12 amino acids long. The V end was cut by 3 bases, the J end by 12 bases, with 9 bases between. The germline V gene encodes CDR1 SNHLY and CDR2 FYNNEI. CDR3 amino acids: CASSDIQGPLHF. The CDR3 DNA reads as TGTGCCAGCAGTGATATACAGGGACCCCTCCACTTT.

V and J are TRBV2 and TRBJ1-5, with 8 bases identical to TRBD1. CDR1 is SNHLY and CDR2 is FYNNEI in the germline V gene. The CDR3 runs to 14 residues. Unmatched junction bases numbered 0, after V lost 1 base and J lost 4 bases. The CDR3 is CASSEGQGNQPQHF. The DNA for the CDR3 is TGTGCCAGCAGTGAAGGACAGGGGAATCAGCCCCAGCATTTT.

This rearrangement joins TRBV3-1 (or the pseudogene TRBV3-2) to TRBJ1-3; the D is unclear. Germline CDR1 reads LGHDT; CDR2 reads YNNKEL (reference sequence). The CDR3 totals 14 residues. V was cut by 3 bases and J by 3 bases, with 9 bases left in between. This CDR3 reads CASSQAGYGNTIYF. The CDR3 region has the DNA TGTGCCAGCAGCCAGGCGGGGTATGGAAACACCATATATTTT.

The V and J genes are TRBV19 and TRBJ1-6; TRBD1 matches 7 bases. The germline CDR1 and CDR2 sequences are LNHDA and SQIVND (reference sequence). V lost 3 bases and J lost 6; bases outside the gene matches: 14. The CDR3 has 18 amino acids. The CDR3 sequence: CASSMWTGLGGSNSPLHF. The CDR3 DNA is TGTGCCAGTAGTATGTGGACAGGCCTAGGGGGCTCTAATTCACCCCTCCACTTT.

This clone was recorded once. The gene calls are TRBV27 and TRBJ1-6, with 9 bases aligning to TRBD1. The germline CDR1 and CDR2 sequences are MNHEY and SMNVEV (reference sequence). V was pared by 5 bases and J by 10 bases, with 15 bases of the junction left unmatched. This CDR3 has 17 amino acids. CDR3 DNA: TGTGCCAGCAGTCCGAACAGGGACAGGGTTTCGACATCACCCCTCCACTTT. It codes for CASSPNRDRVSTSPLHF.

This clone was found a few times. This rearrangement joins TRBV18 to TRBJ1-2; 7 positions match TRBD1. The CDR3 runs to 15 residues. CDR1 is KGHSH, CDR2 LQKENI, per germline. With V trimmed by 6 bases and J by 6 bases, 13 bases remained unmatched. The CDR3 region has the DNA TGTGCCAGCTCTCCCGGGGGACAGATGATGGATGGCTACACCTTC. Amino acids: CASSPGGQMMDGYTF. Full variable domain (remainder filled in from reference TRBV18 and TRBJ1-2): NAGVMQNPRHLVRRRGQEARLRCSPMKGHSHVYWYRQLPEEGLKFMVYLQKENIIDESGMPKERFSAEFPKEGPSILRIQQVVRGDSAAYFCASSPGGQMMDGYTFGSGTRLTVV.

This chain joins TRBV2 and TRBJ1-4, with D unresolved. V gave up 4 bases and J gave up 7 bases, with 7 bases separating them. Germline CDR1 and CDR2: SNHLY and FYNNEI. This CDR3 has 12 residues. The DNA of the CDR3 is TGTGCCAGCAGTGTCCGGGTTGAAAAACTGTTTTTT. Its translation is CASSVRVEKLFF.

The genes are TRBV5-6 and TRBJ1-3; tentative D call: TRBD1 (6 bases). The CDR3 length is 14 residues. The V end lost 4 bases, the J end lost 0 bases, and 8 bases lay between the germline ends. Germline V gene data show CDR1 as SGHDT and CDR2 as YYEEEE. The DNA of the CDR3 is TGTGCCAGCAGCCTGGGGGCCTCTGGAAACACCATATATTTT. It encodes CASSLGASGNTIYF.

The chain combines TRBV5-1 with TRBJ2-6; 11 bases line up with TRBD1. This CDR3 is built from 17 residues. CDR1 and CDR2 (germline): SGHRS, YFSETQ. The trim removed 3 bases at V and 4 bases at J, leaving 6 bases unmatched. The DNA of the CDR3 is TGCGCCAGCAGCTCCGGACAGGGGGCACCGGGGGCCAACGTCCTGACTTTC. Translation gives CASSSGQGAPGANVLTF.